This TCR beta chain was profiled in a study of identical twins' blood T cells. At the level of the study: Approximately 50 million reads came from some 12 libraries, six alpha, six beta.

TCRdb called the 5' RACE reads again in MiXCR, with one record for every CDR3 protein. The sample includes roughly 380,000 distinct CDR3 sequences, 28% of them seen just once. This clonotype was recorded a few times. The CDR3 extends over 13 amino acids. V lost 0 bases, J lost 3 bases, and 6 bases lay in between. Germline CDR1 DFQATT, CDR2 SNEGSKA (reference sequence). The sequencing input was PBMCs. This chain uses TRBV20-1 with TRBJ2-1; D unclear. This receptor was obtained from a woman aged 18-49 years in good health. In DNA, the CDR3 is TGCAGTGCTAGAGATCCCCGCTACAATGAGCAGTTCTTC. The encoded protein is CSARDPRYNEQFF.